This TCR beta chain derives from a study of blood T cell repertoires in COVID-19. Study as a whole: The United States, Italy and Spain supplied acute and convalescent COVID-19 samples. From T cells, B-cell-depleted T cells, or PBMCs came the material, which was cDNA or gDNA.

Germline V CDR1 and CDR2: LNHDA, SQIVND (reference sequence). The CDR3 runs 15 residues. V shed 6 bases and J shed 1 base, with 14 bases lying between them. Per the study methods: By means of reference gene primer amplification, nucleated cell counts were estimated. Assay: immunoSEQ multiplex PCR; the TCRdb copy retains only in-frame clones and omits some. The DNA was the basis for D and trimming; V, J and clone size are from that table. The sample holds 90,000 to 150,000 clones, about 74% seen once. The source material was peripheral blood. This TCR was sampled from a man between 65 and 85 years old with acute or convalescent COVID-19. This rearrangement joins TRBV19 to TRBJ2-3, with D possibly being TRBD1 (6 bases). The CDR3 spells CASRPQGLGTDTQYF. CDR3 DNA sequence: TGTGCCAGTAGGCCCCAGGGGCTGGGCACAGATACGCAGTATTTT.